Following are 26 T cell receptor beta chains from one sample sequenced in a study of T cell repertoires in aging, cancer and after chemotherapy. TRB rearrangements spanning V, D and J were amplified using mixed TRB-A/B primers. MiXCR, run by TCRdb on the multiplex PCR reads, gives a single entry per CDR3 protein. The sample includes about 1,200 distinct CDR3 sequences, roughly 24% of them seen just once. The template was genomic DNA from peripheral blood, not RNA. Sequencing was done on a sample of blood. All receptors derive from a human donor with a blood cancer.

By share, this clonotype counts as hyperexpanded (1% or more). V is TRBV6-6 and J is TRBJ2-1, with TRBD2 matching 8 bases. Germline V gives CDR1 MNHNY, CDR2 SVGAGI (reference sequence). The V gene end was trimmed by 8 bases and the J gene end by 9 bases; junction bases not matched to a gene: 6. The CDR3 has 12 residues. The CDR3 loop is CASVAGGGEQFF. As DNA, the CDR3 is TGTGCCAGCGTGGCGGGAGGCGGTGAGCAGTTCTTC.

This clonotype came up a few times. V gene TRBV7-9 combines with J gene TRBJ1-4, with 7 bases aligning to TRBD1. CDR3 length: 15 amino acids. Losses at the gene ends were 3 bases for V and 6 bases for J; bases not matched to a gene: 7. Germline assignment: CDR1 SEHNR and CDR2 FQNEAQ (reference sequence). The CDR3 loop reads CASSLAGTEHEKLFF. The CDR3 coding sequence is TGTGCCAGCAGCTTGGCCGGGACAGAGCATGAAAAACTGTTTTTT.

J is TRBJ2-7 and V is TRBV11-2, with D possibly being TRBD1 (6 bases). V was trimmed by 0 bases and J by 3 bases, leaving 15 bases between them. Germline V gene sequence: CDR1 SGHAT, CDR2 FQNNGV. The length of the CDR3 is 16 residues. The chain's CDR3 is CASSLEQGPPRYEQYF. The CDR3 region has the DNA TGTGCCAGCAGCTTAGAACAGGGCCCGCCGCGCTACGAGCAGTACTTC.

The chain has TRBV14 and TRBJ2-5; D remains unclear. V was trimmed by 8 bases and J by 2 bases, leaving 9 bases between them. The CDR3 length is 12 residues. Per the germline V gene, CDR1 is SGHDN and CDR2 is FVKESK. The CDR3 DNA reads TGTGCCAGCGGATCCGTACAAGAGACCCAGTACTTC. Protein product: CASGSVQETQYF.

The chain carries TRBV7-2 and TRBJ1-1, with TRBD1 identical over 7 bases. CDR1 SGHTA and CDR2 FQGNSA come from the germline V gene. The trim removed 5 bases at V and 1 base at J, leaving 4 bases unmatched. This CDR3 spans 14 amino acids. Written as DNA, the CDR3 is TGTGCCAGCAGCCTAGGGACAGAGAACACTGAAGCTTTCTTT. Encoded protein: CASSLGTENTEAFF. The full variable domain, in which reference TRBV7-2 and TRBJ1-1 provide the parts outside the CDR3, is GAGVSQSPSNKVTEKGKDVELRCDPISGHTALYWYRQSLGQGLEFLIYFQGNSAPDKSGLPSDRFSAERTGGSVSTLTIQRTQQEDSAVYLCASSLGTENTEAFFGQGTRLTVV.

The chain joins TRBV5-8 to TRBJ1-2; 8 nucleotides match TRBD1. V shed 5 bases, J shed 8 bases, and the junction held 5 bases outside the gene matches. Germline values: CDR1 SGHTS, CDR2 YDEGEE. The CDR3 is 12 residues long. The CDR3 loop reads CASRFPGGGYTF. For the CDR3, the DNA is TGTGCCAGCAGGTTCCCAGGGGGCGGCTACACCTTC.

This chain links TRBV14 with TRBJ2-3; D remains unclear. Trimming left V 0 bases short and J 3 bases short, with 4 bases between. From germline, CDR1 is SGHDN and CDR2 FVKESK. The CDR3 has 13 amino acids. The CDR3 DNA reads as TGTGCCAGCAGCCAAGATTGGACAGATACGCAGTATTTT. Residues: CASSQDWTDTQYF. Together with reference TRBV14 and TRBJ2-3, the CDR3 gives the full variable domain: EAGVTQFPSHSVIEKGQTVTLRCDPISGHDNLYWYRRVMGKEIKFLLHFVKESKQDESGMPNNRFLAERTGGTYSTLKVQPAELEDSGVYFCASSQDWTDTQYFGPGTRLTVL.

This clonotype was counted between two and nine times. The chain combines TRBV11-2 with TRBJ2-1, with no clear D. The CDR3 is made up of 15 amino acids. Trimming stripped 5 bases from V and 0 bases from J, with 11 bases between. Germline V gives CDR1 SGHAT, CDR2 FQNNGV. CDR3 protein: CASSVRRSSYNEQFF. DNA of the CDR3: TGTGCCAGCAGCGTAAGACGGAGCTCCTACAATGAGCAGTTCTTC.

The chain combines TRBV29-1 with TRBJ2-1, with D unresolved. The CDR3 has 12 residues. CDR1 is SQVTM and CDR2 is ANQGSEA in the germline V gene. Trimming left V 6 bases short and J 10 bases short, with 16 bases between. The DNA of the CDR3 is TGCAGCGTGTCCGATGAGTCCCGAGAGCAGTTCTTC. Amino acid sequence: CSVSDESREQFF.

J is TRBJ1-4 and V is TRBV7-2, with D tentatively TRBD1 (5 bases). The V end lost 0 bases, the J end lost 5 bases, and 10 bases lay between the germline ends. The CDR3 contains 15 residues. CDR1 and CDR2 (germline): SGHTA, FQGNSA. The CDR3 reads CASSLADKPNEKLFF. In DNA form, the CDR3 reads TGTGCCAGCAGCTTAGCGGACAAGCCCAATGAAAAACTGTTTTTT.

This clonotype was observed a handful of times. J is TRBJ2-3 and V is TRBV6-4; D is unresolved. Germline V lookup: CDR1 MRHNA, CDR2 SNTAGT. V gave up 0 bases and J gave up 0 bases, with 7 bases separating them. The CDR3 is 15 amino acids. CDR3 coding DNA: TGTGCCAGCAGTGACTCCGGGCAGAGCACAGATACGCAGTATTTT. Amino acid sequence: CASSDSGQSTDTQYF.

In this sample, this clonotype is medium-sized (0.01 to 0.1%). CDR3 protein: CASSQTAGGSTDTQYF. The CDR3 DNA follows: TGTGCCAGCAGCCAGACAGCGGGGGGTTCCACAGATACGCAGTATTTT. This chain uses TRBV7-9 with TRBJ2-3; TRBD2 aligns across 9 bases. The CDR3 extends over 16 amino acids. Trimming removed 5 bases from V and 2 bases from J; junction bases left unmatched: 8. Germline CDR1 reads SEHNR; CDR2 reads FQNEAQ (reference sequence).

This clonotype is large within its sample. The genes are TRBV29-1 and TRBJ2-6, with 11 bases fitting TRBD1. Germline V gene data show CDR1 as SQVTM and CDR2 as ANQGSEA. The CDR3 spans 16 residues. Germline trimming cut 5 bases from V and 0 bases from J; bases unmatched to any gene: 3. CDR3 DNA: TGCAGCGTTCTGGACAGGGGGCCCTCTGGGGCCAACGTCCTGACTTTC. It yields the protein CSVLDRGPSGANVLTF.

This clonotype counts as medium-sized. The chain recombines TRBV11-3 with TRBJ2-3; 10 positions agree with TRBD1. The V segment lost 4 bases and the J segment 3 bases; nucleotides outside the gene matches: 4. Germline V lookup: CDR1 SGHNT, CDR2 YENEEA. The CDR3 extends over 15 amino acids. CDR3 DNA: TGTGCCAGCAGCTCCGGACAGGGGGATACAGATACGCAGTATTTT. Translated, it gives CASSSGQGDTDTQYF.

This clonotype has only a few counts. The rearrangement links TRBV20-1 to TRBJ1-1, with D possibly matching TRBD1 (6 bases). Germline V gene data show CDR1 as DFQATT and CDR2 as SNEGSKA (reference sequence). Trimming left V 6 bases short and J 3 bases short, with 17 bases between. This CDR3 region has 14 residues. The CDR3 loop reads CSAYQGGSDTEAFF. The CDR3 DNA is TGCAGTGCGTACCAAGGGGGAAGTGACACTGAAGCTTTCTTT.

V gene TRBV7-9 combines with J gene TRBJ2-7; D unclear. Between the trimmed V and J ends, which lost 5 bases and 11 bases, there was a span of 16 bases. The CDR3 spans 12 residues. The germline V gene encodes CDR1 SEHNR and CDR2 FQNEAQ (reference sequence). The CDR3 spells CASSPGLAAKYF. The CDR3 DNA is TGTGCCAGCAGCCCCGGGCTGGCAGCTAAGTACTTC.

The V call is TRBV13, the J call TRBJ2-2; TRBD1 agrees at 7 bases. CDR1 is PRHDT and CDR2 is FYEKMQ in the germline V gene (reference sequence). This CDR3 is built from 14 residues. V was pared by 5 bases and J by 4 bases, with 4 bases of the junction left unmatched. CDR3 DNA: TGTGCCAGCAGCCAAGGGGGCAGCACCGGGGAGCTGTTTTTT. This gives the protein CASSQGGSTGELFF. Full variable domain (missing parts from reference TRBV13 and TRBJ2-2): AAGVIQSPRHLIKEKRETATLKCYPIPRHDTVYWYQQGPGQDPQFLISFYEKMQSDKGSIPDRFSAQQFSDYHSELNMSSLELGDSALYFCASSQGGSTGELFFGEGSRLTVL.

This clonotype is categorized as medium-sized. The J gene is TRBJ2-7, the V gene TRBV6-6; unclear D gene. The V end lost 5 bases, the J end lost 2 bases, and 10 bases lay between the germline ends. The CDR3 extends over 13 amino acids. Looked up from germline, CDR1 is MNHNY and CDR2 is SVGAGI (reference sequence). CDR3 DNA sequence: TGTGCCAGCAGTCAAGTTGGGGCCTACGAGCAGTACTTC. This encodes CASSQVGAYEQYF.

The chain joins TRBV12-3 or TRBV12-4 to TRBJ1-1; D gene unclear. The germline V and J ends were trimmed by 6 bases and 0 bases, with 17 bases remaining between them. This CDR3 has 16 amino acids. CDR3 protein: CASSRGFRFMNTEAFF. The DNA of the CDR3 is TGTGCCAGCAGCCGCGGCTTTAGGTTCATGAACACTGAAGCTTTCTTT.

This clonotype was seen a handful of times. The chain carries TRBV20-1 and TRBJ1-6; D gene unclear. The CDR3 has 16 residues. Germline values: CDR1 DFQATT, CDR2 SNEGSKA (reference sequence). V was trimmed by 0 bases and J by 5 bases, leaving 14 bases between them. The CDR3 coding sequence is TGCAGTGCTAGAGATAGTAAGGGAGTAAATAATTCACCCCTCCACTTT. Protein sequence: CSARDSKGVNNSPLHF.

This clonotype qualifies as medium-sized. The CDR3 nucleotides are TGTGCCAGTAGTATAGGACCCCCTCGGGCGAGTGATACGCAGTATTTT. As protein: CASSIGPPRASDTQYF. This chain links TRBV19 with TRBJ2-3; D is undetermined. The CDR3 totals 16 residues. V was trimmed by 1 base and J by 6 bases, leaving 17 bases between them. Germline V lookup: CDR1 LNHDA, CDR2 SQIVND (reference sequence).

By share, this clonotype counts as medium-sized (0.01 to 0.1%). CDR3 sequence reads: CASSVDRAPYGYTF. DNA of the CDR3: TGTGCCAGCAGCGTCGACAGGGCGCCATATGGCTACACCTTC. V gene TRBV6-5 combines with J gene TRBJ1-2; 7 bases line up with TRBD1. The CDR3 sequence is 14 residues long. V lost 6 bases and J lost 5; bases outside the gene matches: 9. CDR1 is MNHEY and CDR2 is SVGAGI in the germline V gene.

V gene TRBV5-6 combines with J gene TRBJ2-7; the D gene is possibly TRBD1 (5 bases). V was cut by 3 bases and J by 8 bases, with 24 bases left in between. The CDR3 spans 16 residues. Germline V gives CDR1 SGHDT, CDR2 YYEEEE. The CDR3 is CASSSTGDSRRLKQYF. CDR3 in DNA: TGTGCCAGCAGCTCCACAGGAGACTCGCGCCGTTTGAAGCAGTACTTC.

This clonotype was recorded a few times. The J gene is TRBJ2-2, the V gene TRBV28; TRBD2 matches 9 bases. The CDR3 covers 17 residues. Trimming took 5 bases from V and 3 from J; bases not matched to a gene: 10. Germline CDR1 and CDR2: MDHEN and SYDVKM. The CDR3 region has the DNA TGTGCCAGCAGTACTAGGCGGGGGGGCCATTACACCGGGGAGCTGTTTTTT. Encoded protein: CASSTRRGGHYTGELFF.

By share, this clonotype counts as medium-sized. The rearrangement joins TRBV18 to TRBJ1-2; no clear D gene. The CDR3 sequence is 17 residues long. From germline, CDR1 is KGHSH and CDR2 LQKENI. Trimming stripped 0 bases from V and 2 bases from J, with 16 bases between. In DNA, the CDR3 is TGTGCCAGCTCACCACCGATGACTACCCGTGGCAACTATGGCTACACCTTC. Protein: CASSPPMTTRGNYGYTF.

CDR3 sequence (DNA): TGCGCCAGCAGCTTGGCAGGGGTGGGAGAAAAACTGTTTTTT. Translated: CASSLAGVGEKLFF. The V and J genes are TRBV5-1 and TRBJ1-4, with D possibly matching TRBD1 (6 bases). CDR1 is SGHRS and CDR2 is YFSETQ in the germline V gene. V was trimmed by 0 bases and J by 8 bases, leaving 11 bases between them. The CDR3 covers 14 residues.